The present T cell receptor beta chain was sequenced within a study of blood T cell repertoires in COVID-19. Produced via immunoSEQ multiplex PCR; TCRdb's table is partial and in-frame only. This table has roughly 38,000 clones, roughly 84% appearing once. This clone has more than one count but fewer than ten. Germline CDR1 is SGHKS and CDR2 is YYEKEE (reference sequence). Between the trimmed V and J ends, which lost 5 bases and 2 bases, there was a span of 10 bases. The CDR3 loop spans 13 amino acids. The chain uses TRBV5-5 and TRBJ1-2; TRBD1 is a possible D gene (5 bases). The receptor comes from a man in his 70s with acute or convalescent COVID-19. The sample consisted of peripheral blood. This CDR3 is CASRLTENYGYTF. The DNA of the CDR3 is TGTGCCAGCAGGTTGACAGAGAACTATGGCTACACCTTC. Full variable domain (outside the CDR3, taken from reference TRBV5-5 and TRBJ1-2): DAGVTQSPTHLIKTRGQQVTLRCSPISGHKSVSWYQQVLGQGPQFIFQYYEKEERGRGNFPDRFSARQFPNYSSELNVNALLLGDSALYLCASRLTENYGYTFGSGTRLTVV.